These T cell receptor beta chains were read from a single sample in a study of long-term antiretroviral therapy in people with HIV. Profiling relied on immunoSEQ multiplex PCR, and the TCRdb table lists in-frame clones only, not all of them. The sample has some 43,000 clones, around 86% seen once. The sample here was unsorted PBMCs, taken 0.1 years before starting antiretroviral therapy. The receptors stem from a woman in her forties or fifties with HIV. CDR3s include the opening cysteine and the closing phenylalanine or tryptophan. The order of the fields is V gene, clone size, J gene, D gene, CDR3 protein, CDR3 DNA. A D gene is named only where the DNA matches it firmly. Some rows have no size entry. The others give once, few or many, or a class for an expanded clone.

TRBV9	-	TRBJ1-6	TRBD1	CASSVASGTGRSPLHF	TGTGCCAGCAGCGTAGCCTCCGGGACAGGGAGATCACCCCTCCACTTT
TRBV9	-	TRBJ1-5	-	CASSEGQGGNQPQHF	TGTGCCAGCAGCGAGGGGCAAGGCGGCAATCAGCCCCAGCATTTT
TRBV29-1	-	TRBJ2-1	TRBD1	CSVGQASSYNEQFF	TGCAGCGTCGGACAGGCGAGCTCCTACAATGAGCAGTTCTTC
TRBV5-4	-	TRBJ2-7	-	CASSLWGYEQYF	TGTGCCAGCAGCTTATGGGGGTACGAGCAGTACTTC
TRBV18	-	TRBJ1-5	-	CASSPGGFNQPQHF	TGTGCCAGCTCACCCGGGGGCTTCAATCAGCCCCAGCATTTT
TRBV14	-	TRBJ1-2	-	CASSQERDYGYTF	TGTGCCAGCAGCCAAGAGAGGGACTATGGCTACACCTTC
TRBV5-4	few	TRBJ1-2	-	CASSRSAAGTNYGYTF	TGTGCCAGCAGCCGCTCGGCCGCCGGAACTAACTATGGCTACACCTTC
TRBV4-1	-	TRBJ1-4	-	CASSHRSVEKLFF	TGCGCCAGCAGCCACCGGTCGGTAGAAAAACTGTTTTTT
TRBV30	-	TRBJ1-5	-	CAWSEGNQPQHF	TGTGCCTGGAGTGAAGGGAACCAGCCCCAGCATTTT
TRBV12-5	-	TRBJ1-2	-	CASGPNRDGDYGYTF	TGTGCTAGTGGTCCTAACAGGGATGGGGACTATGGCTACACCTTC
TRBV5-8	-	TRBJ1-3	-	CASSLALPGSGNTIYF	TGTGCCAGCAGCTTGGCCCTGCCGGGCTCTGGAAACACCATATATTTT
TRBV14	-	TRBJ1-6	-	CASSQDRNSPLHF	TGTGCCAGCAGCCAAGACCGAAATTCACCCCTCCACTTT
TRBV29-1	-	TRBJ2-7	-	CSVGRGSYEQYF	TGCAGCGTTGGCCGGGGCTCCTACGAGCAGTACTTC
TRBV7-6	-	TRBJ1-6	-	CASSLASPVYNSPLHF	TGTGCCAGCAGCTTAGCCTCCCCGGTCTATAATTCACCCCTCCACTTT
TRBV18	-	TRBJ1-4	-	CASSPRRGGNEKLFF	TGTGCCAGCTCACCACGCCGGGGGGGAAATGAAAAACTGTTTTTT
TRBV5-1	few	TRBJ1-1	TRBD1	CASSSQGGNTEAFF	TGCGCCAGCAGCTCACAGGGGGGGAACACTGAAGCTTTCTTT
TRBV4-2	few	TRBJ2-7	-	CASSQVVSVAGWDHEQYF	TGTGCCAGCAGCCAAGTTGTATCGGTGGCAGGGTGGGATCACGAGCAGTACTTC
TRBV5-6	-	TRBJ1-5	-	CASSSLMSGTKSNQPQHF	TGTGCCAGCAGCTCCCTAATGTCAGGGACTAAAAGCAATCAGCCCCAGCATTTT
TRBV10-3	-	TRBJ2-5	-	CAISEGGETQYF	TGTGCCATCAGTGAGGGGGGGGAGACCCAGTACTTC
TRBV7-9	-	TRBJ1-5	-	CASSLDLEGNQPQHF	TGTGCCAGCAGCTTAGACCTTGAGGGCAATCAGCCCCAGCATTTT
TRBV7-8	-	TRBJ1-2	-	CASSLMQGAANYGYTF	TGTGCCAGCAGCTTAATGCAGGGCGCAGCTAACTATGGCTACACCTTC
TRBV5-1	-	TRBJ2-5	TRBD1	CASSSQGETQYF	TGCGCCAGCAGCTCACAGGGGGAGACCCAGTACTTC
TRBV6-5	-	TRBJ2-1	-	CASRPQRTHGEQFF	TGTGCCAGCAGACCCCAAAGGACCCACGGAGAGCAGTTCTTC
TRBV7-8	-	TRBJ1-1	-	CASSFLVATEAFF	TGTGCCAGCAGCTTTCTGGTGGCTACTGAAGCTTTCTTT
TRBV7-8	once	TRBJ1-4	TRBD1	CASSFGGQGKEKLFF	TGTGCCAGCAGCTTTGGGGGACAGGGAAAGGAAAAACTGTTTTTT
TRBV2	-	TRBJ2-6	-	CASSGLTGANVLTF	TGTGCCAGCAGCGGTTTAACTGGGGCCAACGTCCTGACTTTC
TRBV30	-	TRBJ1-6	-	CAWSVGRPNNSPLHF	TGTGCCTGGAGTGTAGGGCGGCCTAATAATTCACCCCTCCACTTT
TRBV4-2	-	TRBJ2-7	-	CASSQDRGYEQYF	TGTGCCAGCAGCCAAGATAGGGGGTACGAGCAGTACTTC
TRBV7-2	-	TRBJ1-5	-	CASSLYRDGVESNQPQHF	TGTGCCAGCAGCTTATACAGGGATGGTGTGGAAAGCAATCAGCCCCAGCATTTT
TRBV6-1	-	TRBJ1-4	-	CASSVGTSKSNEKLFF	TGTGCCAGCAGTGTTGGGACCAGCAAGTCTAATGAAAAACTGTTTTTT
TRBV6-5	-	TRBJ1-4	-	CASSYSQAREKLFF	TGTGCCAGCAGTTACTCGCAGGCCCGAGAAAAACTGTTTTTT
TRBV7-2	once	TRBJ2-3	TRBD1	CASSLGTGAPDTQYF	TGTGCCAGCAGCTTAGGGACAGGGGCTCCAGATACGCAGTATTTT
TRBV4-3	-	TRBJ1-1	-	CASSWYGVGDNTEAFF	TGCGCCAGCTCCTGGTATGGGGTAGGCGACAACACTGAAGCTTTCTTT
TRBV27	-	TRBJ2-7	-	CASSLSPFYEQYF	TGTGCCAGCAGTTTATCGCCTTTCTACGAGCAGTACTTC
TRBV7-9	-	TRBJ1-5	-	CASSPTTHNQPQHF	TGTGCCAGCAGCCCGACTACCCACAATCAGCCCCAGCATTTT
TRBV7-2	-	TRBJ2-7	-	CASSSDRYEQYF	TGTGCCAGCAGCTCAGACAGATACGAGCAGTACTTC
TRBV5-1	-	TRBJ1-2	TRBD1	CASSLDGQGNGYTF	TGCGCCAGCAGCTTGGACGGACAGGGTAATGGCTACACCTTC
TRBV2	once	TRBJ2-3	TRBD2	CASSKGLAGVVDTQYF	TGTGCCAGCAGCAAAGGGCTAGCGGGGGTGGTAGATACGCAGTATTTT
TRBV7-2	once	TRBJ2-2	-	CASSSPGPKLFF	TGTGCCAGCAGCTCGCCGGGCCCAAAGCTGTTTTTT
TRBV7-9	-	TRBJ2-7	TRBD1	CASSWVPGQGPNEQYF	TGTGCCAGCAGCTGGGTGCCGGGACAGGGGCCCAACGAGCAGTACTTC
TRBV2	once	TRBJ2-7	-	CASTKTAGAPPYEQYF	TGTGCCAGCACTAAAACGGCAGGCGCTCCCCCCTACGAGCAGTACTTC
TRBV5-6	-	TRBJ1-4	-	CASSRVRGEKLFF	TGTGCCAGCAGCCGCGTTCGGGGGGAAAAACTGTTTTTT
TRBV4-3	-	TRBJ1-2	-	CASSQEVSYNYGYTF	TGCGCCAGCAGCCAAGAGGTCAGCTACAACTATGGCTACACCTTC
TRBV13	-	TRBJ2-3	TRBD1	CASSQGQGASVTQYF	TGTGCCAGCAGCCAAGGACAGGGGGCGAGTGTAACGCAGTATTTT
TRBV6-4	-	TRBJ1-2	-	CASSEKGGSGYTF	TGTGCCAGCAGTGAGAAGGGGGGGTCTGGCTACACCTTC
TRBV21-1	-	TRBJ1-1	-	CASSKSGINTEAFF	TGTGCCAGCAGCAAAAGTGGGATTAACACTGAAGCTTTCTTT
TRBV27	once	TRBJ1-1	-	CASSFRLNTEAFF	TGTGCCAGCAGTTTTCGACTGAACACTGAAGCTTTCTTT
TRBV2	-	TRBJ1-2	-	CASTELPGAALGGYTF	TGTGCCAGCACCGAACTCCCCGGGGCAGCGCTTGGTGGCTACACCTTC
TRBV2	-	TRBJ1-5	-	CASSDRFNQPQHF	TGTGCCAGCTCAGACAGGTTTAATCAGCCCCAGCATTTT
TRBV29-1	once	TRBJ2-7	-	CSVATASSYEQYF	TGCAGCGTTGCGACAGCGAGCTCCTACGAGCAGTACTTC
TRBV7-2	-	TRBJ1-1	-	CASSSRKAEGNTEAFF	TGTGCCAGCAGCTCCCGTAAGGCCGAGGGGAACACTGAAGCTTTCTTT
TRBV9	-	TRBJ1-6	-	CASSPFRRSGDSPLHF	TGTGCCAGCAGTCCTTTCAGGAGGTCAGGGGATTCACCCCTCCACTTT
TRBV7-9	-	TRBJ2-7	-	CASSLSVGDTYEQYF	TGTGCCAGCAGCCTCTCGGTGGGGGACACCTACGAGCAGTACTTC
TRBV11-1	-	TRBJ1-1	-	CASSPVRGAGSEAFF	TGTGCCAGCAGCCCCGTCCGGGGGGCAGGTTCTGAAGCTTTCTTT
TRBV4-3	-	TRBJ2-7	TRBD2	CASSQDRVGSGGPSYEQYF	TGCGCCAGCAGCCAAGATCGTGTGGGCAGCGGGGGTCCCTCCTACGAGCAGTACTTC